The following is a T cell receptor (beta chain) sequence with its context. Produced via immunoSEQ multiplex PCR; TCRdb's table is partial and in-frame only. The sample lists about 74,000 clones, 85% to 90% occurring once. The V gene lost 0 bases and the J gene lost 7 bases, with 9 bases spanning the gap. CDR1 and CDR2 from the germline V gene are ENHRY and SYGVKD. The CDR3 contains 13 residues. Time point given: pretreatment peripheral blood. This entry is derived from a study of PD-L1 blockade in urothelial cancer. This sequence originates from a man between 65 and 85 years old with urothelial cancer. V is TRBV10-3 and J is TRBJ1-1; a weak D match, TRBD1 (6 bases). This specimen consisted of PBMCs, obtained around atezolizumab (anti-PD-L1) treatment. CDR3 loop: CAISESRQDEAFF. In nucleotides, the CDR3 is TGTGCCATCAGTGAGTCGAGACAGGATGAAGCTTTCTTT.